This T cell receptor beta chain was profiled in a study of breast tumors, draining lymph nodes, adjacent tissues. Study-wide findings and caveats: Tumors had less TCR diversity than lymph nodes, more than nontumor tissue. Data fit most tumor T cells coming from lymph node, expanding in tumor. Compared with basal-like, luminal-like tumors shared significantly more repertoire with nontumor tissue. Data only fit, rather than demonstrated, lymph node origin of most tumor T cells.

Sample share makes this clonotype medium-sized. The antigen remains unidentified. In TCRdb, the multiplex PCR reads were re-called with MiXCR into one record per CDR3 protein. The data hold 10,000 or so distinct CDR3 sequences, with 35% to 55% observed a single time. The germline V gene has CDR1 DFQATT and CDR2 SNEGSKA (reference sequence). The CDR3 spans 13 residues. V dropped 2 bases and J dropped 5; count of bases not matched to a gene: 3. Source material: tumor-adjacent breast tissue. The TCR originated in a female donor with breast cancer. Some clones in this sample may be carry-over from other donors' samples. The chain carries TRBV20-1 and TRBJ2-3, with 8 bases aligning to TRBD1. The CDR3 spells CSARSGQGDTQYF. CDR3 coding DNA: TGCAGTGCTAGAAGTGGACAGGGAGATACGCAGTATTTT.